The 10 T cell receptor beta chains in this list originate from one sample, sequenced in a study of Ad26.COV2.S vaccination and SARS-CoV-2 variants. Described treatment: around 19 received Ad26.COV2.S at low or high dose, single or two shots; about 5 received placebo; per-sample allocation not given. It was on day 63 after the first vaccine or placebo injection that samples were taken. The method was immunoSEQ multiplex PCR; TCRdb's version includes in-frame clones alone and lacks a portion of them. The sample includes 380,000 or so clones, 83% of them seen just once. Material: peripheral blood, obtained in a trial of Ad26.COV2.S vaccine versus placebo. The receptors shown here come from a person between 18 and 60 years old who received the Ad26.COV2.S COVID-19 vaccine or a placebo.

The genes are TRBV18 and TRBJ1-5; 7 positions match TRBD1. CDR1 is KGHSH and CDR2 is LQKENI in the germline V gene. This CDR3 is 15 amino acids long. The V segment lost 6 bases and the J segment 0 bases; nucleotides outside the gene matches: 5. In DNA, the CDR3 is TGTGCCAGCTCGGTACAGGGGATTAGCAATCAGCCCCAGCATTTT. It is translated as CASSVQGISNQPQHF. Filled out from reference TRBV18 and TRBJ1-5, the complete variable domain reads NAGVMQNPRHLVRRRGQEARLRCSPMKGHSHVYWYRQLPEEGLKFMVYLQKENIIDESGMPKERFSAEFPKEGPSILRIQQVVRGDSAAYFCASSVQGISNQPQHFGDGTRLSIL.

The genes are TRBV6-5 and TRBJ1-2; D is possibly TRBD1 (6 bases). Trimming cost V 6 bases and J 3 bases, with 11 bases left between them. The CDR3 is 13 residues long. Germline V CDR1 and CDR2: MNHEY, SVGAGI. CDR3 sequence reads: CASSLGQHYGYTF. The CDR3 coding sequence is TGTGCCAGCAGCCTAGGACAGCACTATGGCTACACCTTC.

V usage is TRBV5-6 and J usage is TRBJ2-3, with 12 positions matching TRBD2. Germline CDR1 is SGHDT and CDR2 is YYEEEE. V lost 1 base, J lost 4 bases, and 1 base stayed unmatched. The CDR3 extends over 15 amino acids. CDR3 sequence: CASSLLAGGPDTQYF. The CDR3 bases are TGTGCCAGCAGCTTGCTAGCGGGAGGGCCAGATACGCAGTATTTT.

The chain has TRBV30 and TRBJ1-5, with a weak D call TRBD1 (5 bases). The CDR3 extends over 13 amino acids. The germline V and J ends were trimmed by 6 bases and 9 bases, with 18 bases remaining between them. Germline V gives CDR1 GTSNPN, CDR2 SVGIG (reference sequence). The CDR3 nucleotides are TGTGCCTGCAAACCTTGGGGGATGGGGCCCCAGCATTTT. It specifies CACKPWGMGPQHF.

This clone came up once. The chain has TRBV25-1 and TRBJ1-1; TRBD1 matches 9 bases. V lost 3 bases and J lost 8; bases outside the gene matches: 4. Germline V gives CDR1 MGHDK, CDR2 SYGVNS. The CDR3 is 13 amino acids. The CDR3 reads CASSDFTGGEAFF. CDR3 sequence (DNA): TGTGCCAGCAGTGATTTCACAGGGGGCGAAGCTTTCTTT.

The gene calls are TRBV11-1 and TRBJ1-1, with no clear D. Germline CDR1 is SGHAT and CDR2 is FQDESV (reference sequence). The CDR3 is 13 residues long. The V gene lost 5 bases and the J gene lost 6 bases, with 13 bases spanning the gap. CDR3 nucleotides: TGTGCCAGCAGCCCACGGGAAGTAGCTGAAGCTTTCTTT. It is translated as CASSPREVAEAFF.

This clone is a singleton in its sample. The chain links TRBV9 to TRBJ2-3; no reliable D call. Trimming shortened V by 1 base and J by 5 bases, and 11 bases separated the two germline ends. The CDR3 covers 14 residues. Germline lookup yields CDR1 SGDLS and CDR2 YYNGEE. CDR3 amino acids: CASSVHQEGDTQYF. As DNA, the CDR3 is TGTGCCAGCAGCGTACATCAGGAAGGAGATACGCAGTATTTT.

The genes are TRBV3-1 (or the pseudogene TRBV3-2) and TRBJ1-1; 9 bases map to TRBD1. This CDR3 contains 14 residues. J lost 4 bases, V lost 3 bases, and 3 bases had no gene match. The germline CDR1 and CDR2 sequences are LGHDT and YNNKEL (reference sequence). The CDR3: CASSQGTGFTEAFF. The CDR3 DNA follows: TGTGCCAGCAGCCAGGGGACAGGGTTCACTGAAGCTTTCTTT.

The rearrangement joins TRBV29-1 to TRBJ1-1, with D possibly TRBD1 on 5 matching bases. The V gene's germline CDR1 is SQVTM and CDR2 ANQGSEA. This CDR3 contains 14 residues. V gave up 7 bases and J gave up 1 base, with 16 bases separating them. The CDR3 here is CSARRPGGNTEAFF. The CDR3 DNA reads as TGCAGCGCCAGACGTCCCGGGGGGAACACTGAAGCTTTCTTT.

The genes are TRBV11-3 and TRBJ2-7; D is unresolved. The CDR3 loop spans 12 amino acids. The V and J ends lost 5 bases and 10 bases respectively, with 15 bases between them. Germline assignment: CDR1 SGHNT and CDR2 YENEEA. CDR3 nucleotides: TGTGCCAGCAGCCTCGGACCTAGGGCCCAGTACTTC. Protein product: CASSLGPRAQYF.